The clone carrying this T cell receptor (beta chain) was seen only once. Antigen specificity is unknown. This entry is derived from a study of post-analysis software for immune sequencing data. The TCR beta cDNA libraries carried unique molecular identifiers. TCRdb redid the calling of the PCR reads with MiXCR, one entry per CDR3 protein. Here the sample spans about 540,000 distinct CDR3 sequences, roughly 34% being singletons. Study conclusions and caveats: Versus controls, multiple sclerosis patients showed significantly lower diversity (normalized Chao1). When patients were compared with controls, about five TRBV segments were more frequent, TRBV5-6, TRBV5-1 and TRBV20-1 among them.

Looked up from germline, CDR1 is SGHRS and CDR2 is YFSETQ. Trimming removed 5 bases from V and 4 bases from J; junction bases left unmatched: 14. The CDR3 has 16 residues. What was sequenced was blood. The source of this sequence is a girl aged 2-17 years with multiple sclerosis. The genes are TRBV5-1 and TRBJ2-5; TRBD2 aligns across 7 bases. The CDR3 DNA reads TGCGCCAGCAGTCTGGGGAATAGCGGGTCGGGAGAGACCCAGTACTTC. It yields the protein CASSLGNSGSGETQYF. The variable domain in full, with the rest retrieved from reference TRBV5-1 and TRBJ2-5, is KAGVTQTPRYLIKTRGQQVTLSCSPISGHRSVSWYQQTPGQGLQFLFEYFSETQRNKGNFPGRFSGRQFSNSRSEMNVSTLELGDSALYLCASSLGNSGSGETQYFGPGTRLLVL.